This T cell receptor (beta chain) was retrieved from a study of blood T cell repertoires in COVID-19. Study as a whole: Samples taken during acute and convalescent COVID-19 were collected in the United States, Italy and Spain. T cells, B-cell-depleted T cells, or PBMCs supplied cDNA or gDNA.

Under the authors' procedure: Estimation of nucleated cell counts was performed using reference gene primer amplification. Assay: immunoSEQ multiplex PCR; the TCRdb copy retains only in-frame clones and omits some. V and J calls and clone size are copied from that table; D and trimming were computed from the DNA. Among 150,000 to 200,000 clones listed, around four fifths were seen once. V lost 6 bases, J lost 5 bases, and 9 bases stayed unmatched. The CDR3 has 16 amino acids. From germline, CDR1 is ENHRY and CDR2 SYGVKD. J is TRBJ2-5 and V is TRBV10-3; the match to TRBD2 covers 13 bases. Sequenced material: peripheral blood. The source is a woman of 80 years or more with COVID-19, enrolled during active disease. CDR3 loop: CAISVLLAGGGETQYF. The DNA of the CDR3 is TGTGCCATCAGCGTCTTACTAGCGGGAGGGGGGGAGACCCAGTACTTC.